The 28 T cell receptor beta chains below were found in one sample sequenced in a study of blood T cell repertoires in COVID-19 (dated by TCRdb to 2019 to 2021). The library was built by means of the immunoSEQ multiplex PCR assay. The table was pulled from immuneACCESS by TCRdb, which kept in-frame rearrangements only. Such tables lose some clones; where checked, under half of the loss comes from unresolved V genes, and the rest has no known cause. This sample lists over 150,000 clones; around 87% were detected once. The ten largest make up 2.5% to 3% of the sample. The specimen was peripheral blood. The receptors were sampled from a man aged 35 to 55 with active or convalescent COVID-19.

This sequence joins TRBV19 and TRBJ2-5, with D hard to call. The germline gives CDR1 LNHDA, CDR2 SQIVND (reference sequence). The CDR3 consists of 13 residues. V was trimmed by 4 bases and J by 4 bases, leaving 10 bases between them. Here the CDR3 DNA reads TGTGCCAGTAGTAACCCGACGGGAGAGACCCAGTACTTC. It yields the protein CASSNPTGETQYF.

The chain employs TRBV27 and TRBJ2-1, with a possible D match to TRBD1 (6 bases). The V and J ends lost 8 bases and 4 bases respectively, with 9 bases between them. This CDR3 contains 12 residues. Germline V gene lookup returns CDR1 MNHEY and CDR2 SMNVEV (reference sequence). CDR3 nucleotide sequence: TGTGCCAGCGCAGGGGTATACAATGAGCAGTTCTTC. Protein product: CASAGVYNEQFF.

The chain carries TRBV28 and TRBJ2-4; TRBD2 matches at 12 bases. Germline assignment: CDR1 MDHEN and CDR2 SYDVKM. This CDR3 region has 15 residues. Losses at the gene ends were 6 bases for V and 6 bases for J; bases not matched to a gene: 6. The CDR3 region has the DNA TGTGCCAGCAGCACACTAGCGGGGGGCCGAAACATTCAGTACTTC. It yields the protein CASSTLAGGRNIQYF.

The DNA of the CDR3 is TGTGCCAGCAGTCATAAGCGGGGCAAAAACACCGGGGAGCTGTTTTTT. Residues: CASSHKRGKNTGELFF. The chain employs TRBV28 and TRBJ2-2; 7 nucleotides align to TRBD2. Looked up from germline, CDR1 is MDHEN and CDR2 is SYDVKM. Losses at the gene ends were 5 bases for V and 2 bases for J; bases not matched to a gene: 8. The CDR3 extends over 16 amino acids. The variable domain in full, completed from reference TRBV28 and TRBJ2-2, reads DVKVTQSSRYLVKRTGEKVFLECVQDMDHENMFWYRQDPGLGLRLIYFSYDVKMKEKGDIPEGYSVSREKKERFSLILESASTNQTSMYLCASSHKRGKNTGELFFGEGSRLTVL.

Of note for this clone: Other DNA sequences from this sample encode an identical CDR3 as well. The chain is built from TRBV7-3 and TRBJ1-1, with D maybe TRBD1 (5 bases). The CDR3 consists of 13 residues. V was trimmed by 5 bases and J by 2 bases, leaving 9 bases between them. Germline lookup yields CDR1 SGHTA and CDR2 FQGTGA. In DNA, the CDR3 is TGTGCCAGCAGCCTCGACAGTAACACTGAAGCTTTCTTT. Encoded protein: CASSLDSNTEAFF.

There are a few counts of this clone. CDR3 amino acids: CSVMEGTATDTQYF. CDR3 nucleotide sequence: TGCAGCGTTATGGAAGGGACTGCCACAGATACGCAGTATTTT. V gene TRBV29-1 combines with J gene TRBJ2-3; a weak D match, TRBD2 (6 bases). The CDR3 sequence is 14 residues long. V lost 5 bases, J lost 2 bases, and 14 bases lay in between. CDR1 SQVTM and CDR2 ANQGSEA come from the germline V gene.

V is TRBV7-2 and J is TRBJ1-3; tentatively, D is TRBD1 (6 bases). Looked up from germline, CDR1 is SGHTA and CDR2 is FQGNSA. This CDR3 spans 16 amino acids. Trimming cost V 0 bases and J 3 bases, with 12 bases left between them. DNA for the CDR3: TGTGCCAGCAGCTTAGCGGGGGGGGCGCTTGGAAACACCATATATTTT. Translating gives CASSLAGGALGNTIYF.

This clone was seen just once. V is TRBV3-1 (or the pseudogene TRBV3-2) and J is TRBJ1-1; TRBD1 might be the D (5 bases). Germline CDR1 LGHDT, CDR2 YNNKEL (reference sequence). CDR3 length: 14 residues. V was pared by 4 bases and J by 3 bases, with 12 bases between. The CDR3 bases are TGTGCCAGCAGCCCCAGGGTTAGGGACACTGAAGCTTTCTTT. It encodes CASSPRVRDTEAFF.

This clone has more than one count but fewer than ten. This chain joins TRBV6-5 and TRBJ2-7, with D perhaps TRBD1 (5 bases). Germline CDR1 is MNHEY and CDR2 is SVGAGI. The V gene lost 0 bases and the J gene lost 2 bases, with 11 bases spanning the gap. The CDR3 has 15 residues. The CDR3, as DNA: TGTGCCAGCAGTTACTCGGCCGACAGAACCTACGAGCAGTACTTC. Protein product: CASSYSADRTYEQYF.

The genes are TRBV10-2 and TRBJ2-3; TRBD2 agrees at 7 bases. The V gene's germline CDR1 is WSHSY and CDR2 SAAADI. This CDR3 is 14 amino acids long. J was trimmed by 3 bases and V by 0 bases; bases with no gene match: 0. CDR3: CASSESGGTDTQYF. The CDR3 region has the DNA TGCGCCAGCAGTGAGTCCGGGGGGACAGATACGCAGTATTTT.

V and J are TRBV19 and TRBJ2-5; D perhaps matches TRBD2 (7 bases). From germline, CDR1 is LNHDA and CDR2 SQIVND (reference sequence). V was cut by 5 bases and J by 5 bases, with 21 bases left in between. The CDR3 extends over 16 amino acids. CDR3: CASSWGGGFLGETQYF. The CDR3 DNA is TGTGCCAGTAGTTGGGGAGGGGGGTTCCTCGGCGAGACCCAGTACTTC.

The chain links TRBV4-2 to TRBJ2-3; 11 bases fit TRBD2. Germline trimming cut 3 bases from V and 2 bases from J; bases unmatched to any gene: 7. CDR3 length: 17 residues. CDR1 and CDR2 (germline): LGHNA, YNFKEQ. The CDR3 DNA reads TGTGCCAGCAGCCAGCCATCTAGCGGGGGGAACACAGATACGCAGTATTTT. Residues: CASSQPSSGGNTDTQYF.

The rearrangement joins TRBV14 to TRBJ2-7; D perhaps matches TRBD2 (7 bases). CDR1 and CDR2 from the germline V gene are SGHDN and FVKESK. Trimming cost V 3 bases and J 2 bases, with 11 bases left between them. The CDR3 is 14 residues long. Here the CDR3 DNA reads TGTGCCAGCAGCCACCCCGGGGGGCCCTACGAGCAGTACTTC. Its translation: CASSHPGGPYEQYF.

The rearrangement joins TRBV7-3 to TRBJ2-7; possibly TRBD1 for D (5 bases). CDR3 size: 13 residues. Germline V gives CDR1 SGHTA, CDR2 FQGTGA. V lost 3 bases and J lost 7, with 13 bases in between. The CDR3 sequence is CASSFGRAGEQYF. In nucleotides, the CDR3 is TGTGCCAGCAGCTTCGGCAGGGCAGGAGAGCAGTACTTC.

The V and J genes are TRBV5-1 and TRBJ2-5; D gene ambiguous. V was shortened by 2 bases and J by 4 bases, with 3 bases between the two germline ends. Germline CDR1 and CDR2: SGHRS and YFSETQ. CDR3 length: 11 amino acids. The CDR3 DNA is TGCGCCAGCAGCTTCCTAGAGACCCAGTACTTC. The encoded protein is CASSFLETQYF.

This clone was observed a single time. The V and J genes are TRBV5-1 and TRBJ2-3, with 11 nucleotides matching TRBD2. J was trimmed by 0 bases and V by 4 bases; bases with no gene match: 4. Germline lookup yields CDR1 SGHRS and CDR2 YFSETQ. The CDR3 contains 16 residues. The CDR3 region is CASSLRLAGSTDTQYF. The CDR3 DNA reads TGCGCCAGCAGCCTACGACTAGCGGGGAGCACAGATACGCAGTATTTT. Drawing the rest from reference TRBV5-1 and TRBJ2-3, the complete variable domain is KAGVTQTPRYLIKTRGQQVTLSCSPISGHRSVSWYQQTPGQGLQFLFEYFSETQRNKGNFPGRFSGRQFSNSRSEMNVSTLELGDSALYLCASSLRLAGSTDTQYFGPGTRLTVL.

The genes are TRBV29-1 and TRBJ1-1, with 7 bases matching TRBD1. CDR1 is SQVTM and CDR2 is ANQGSEA in the germline V gene. The CDR3 contains 15 residues. J was trimmed by 5 bases and V by 0 bases; bases with no gene match: 9. The CDR3 loop reads CSVEDRGRGRTEAFF. In DNA, the CDR3 is TGCAGCGTTGAAGATCGGGGCAGGGGGAGGACTGAAGCTTTCTTT.

This clone showed up many times. The chain combines TRBV2 with TRBJ1-5, with 7 bases matching TRBD1. Germline-derived CDR1 and CDR2 are SNHLY and FYNNEI. V shed 4 bases and J 3 bases; nucleotides not matched to a gene: 6. There are 15 residues in the CDR3. CDR3 bases: TGTGCCAGCAGTGTAGGACAGGCACACAATCAGCCCCAGCATTTT. Its translation is CASSVGQAHNQPQHF.

The J gene is TRBJ1-6, the V gene TRBV7-2, with 7 bases fitting TRBD1. In germline, CDR1 is SGHTA, CDR2 FQGNSA. V was clipped by 5 bases and J by 8 bases; unmatched bases: 9. The length of the CDR3 is 15 residues. CDR3 in DNA: TGTGCCAGCAGCCAGGGACAGACGGTGGATTCACCCCTCCACTTT. Translation: CASSQGQTVDSPLHF.

This rearrangement joins TRBV3-1 (or the pseudogene TRBV3-2) to TRBJ1-5; D is ambiguous. Trimming removed 1 base from V and 3 bases from J, with 7 bases in between. CDR3 length: 14 amino acids. CDR1 is LGHDT and CDR2 is YNNKEL in the germline V gene (reference sequence). CDR3 nucleotides: TGTGCCAGCAGCCAAGGGCGGAACAATCAGCCCCAGCATTTT. Residues: CASSQGRNNQPQHF.

A single count supports this clone. As DNA, the CDR3 is TGCAGCGTGGGACAGGAGGTCTACGAGCAGTACTTC. Translated, it gives CSVGQEVYEQYF. The chain combines TRBV29-1 with TRBJ2-7; 8 bases match TRBD1. The V segment lost 6 bases and the J segment 3 bases; nucleotides outside the gene matches: 4. The CDR3 sequence is 12 residues long. The germline V gene has CDR1 SQVTM and CDR2 ANQGSEA.

The chain links TRBV6-5 to TRBJ1-4; D may be TRBD1 (5 bases). The germline V and J ends were trimmed by 0 bases and 0 bases, with 8 bases remaining between them. CDR3 length equals 16 residues. Germline CDR1 reads MNHEY; CDR2 reads SVGAGI. CDR3 bases: TGTGCCAGCAGTTACTCGGGGGGTGCAACTAATGAAAAACTGTTTTTT. This encodes CASSYSGGATNEKLFF.

The J gene is TRBJ1-6, the V gene TRBV12-3 or TRBV12-4, with a weak D call TRBD1 (6 bases). V lost 3 bases to trimming and J lost 9 bases, with 6 bases between them. The CDR3 runs 12 residues. CDR3 in amino acids: CASSLGASPLHF. CDR3 bases: TGTGCCAGCAGTTTGGGGGCTTCACCCCTCCACTTT.

The chain recombines TRBV29-1 with TRBJ1-2, with D hard to call. This CDR3 region has 10 residues. Germline V gene lookup returns CDR1 SQVTM and CDR2 ANQGSEA. V was cut by 5 bases and J by 7 bases, with 8 bases left in between. The CDR3 coding sequence is TGCAGCGTTTTCGGTTCTGGCTACACCTTC. Translating gives CSVFGSGYTF.

There are a few counts of this clone. The genes are TRBV12-3 or TRBV12-4 and TRBJ2-5; a possible D gene is TRBD1 (5 bases). Trimming left V 4 bases short and J 3 bases short, with 9 bases between. The CDR3 consists of 13 residues. This chain's CDR3 is CASSSPTEETQYF. CDR3 sequence (DNA): TGTGCCAGCAGTTCGCCGACAGAAGAGACCCAGTACTTC.

This clone was counted a single time. This chain links TRBV7-2 with TRBJ2-2; D is possibly TRBD2 (5 bases). This CDR3 has 15 amino acids. Between the trimmed V and J ends, which lost 1 base and 3 bases, there was a span of 9 bases. Germline V gene sequence: CDR1 SGHTA, CDR2 FQGNSA. CDR3 sequence reads: CASSLVGVDTGELFF. The CDR3 DNA reads as TGTGCCAGCAGCTTAGTGGGAGTAGACACCGGGGAGCTGTTTTTT.

A single count supports this clone. The rearrangement joins TRBV3-1 (or the pseudogene TRBV3-2) to TRBJ2-3; 10 bases match TRBD2. Unmatched junction bases numbered 2, after V lost 4 bases and J lost 7 bases. CDR3 size: 13 residues. Germline V lookup: CDR1 LGHDT, CDR2 YNNKEL (reference sequence). The CDR3 DNA sequence: TGTGCCAGCAGCCCTAGCGGGGGTAATACGCAGTATTTT. This codes for CASSPSGGNTQYF.

Only one count was recorded for this clone. The V gene is TRBV3-1 (or the pseudogene TRBV3-2), the J gene TRBJ1-1, with 8 nucleotides matching TRBD1. Germline trimming cut 5 bases from V and 0 bases from J; bases unmatched to any gene: 5. CDR3 size: 15 residues. Germline values: CDR1 LGHDT, CDR2 YNNKEL (reference sequence). This CDR3 reads CASSSWTGLNTEAFF. CDR3 nucleotides: TGTGCCAGCAGCTCCTGGACAGGGCTGAACACTGAAGCTTTCTTT.